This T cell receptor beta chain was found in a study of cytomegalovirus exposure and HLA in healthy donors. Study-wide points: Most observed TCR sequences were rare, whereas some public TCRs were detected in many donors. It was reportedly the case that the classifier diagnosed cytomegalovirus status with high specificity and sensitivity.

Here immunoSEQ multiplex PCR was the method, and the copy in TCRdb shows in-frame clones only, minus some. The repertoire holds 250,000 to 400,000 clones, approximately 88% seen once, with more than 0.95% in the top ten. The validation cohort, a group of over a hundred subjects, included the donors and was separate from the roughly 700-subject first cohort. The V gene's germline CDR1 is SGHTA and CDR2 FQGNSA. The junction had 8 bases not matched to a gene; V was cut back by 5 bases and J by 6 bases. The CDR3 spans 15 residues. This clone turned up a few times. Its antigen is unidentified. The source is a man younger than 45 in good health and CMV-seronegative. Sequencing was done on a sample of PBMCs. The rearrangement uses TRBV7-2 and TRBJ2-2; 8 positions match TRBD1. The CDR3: CASSRRTGKSGELFF. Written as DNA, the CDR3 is TGTGCCAGCAGCCGACGGACAGGGAAATCCGGGGAGCTGTTTTTT.